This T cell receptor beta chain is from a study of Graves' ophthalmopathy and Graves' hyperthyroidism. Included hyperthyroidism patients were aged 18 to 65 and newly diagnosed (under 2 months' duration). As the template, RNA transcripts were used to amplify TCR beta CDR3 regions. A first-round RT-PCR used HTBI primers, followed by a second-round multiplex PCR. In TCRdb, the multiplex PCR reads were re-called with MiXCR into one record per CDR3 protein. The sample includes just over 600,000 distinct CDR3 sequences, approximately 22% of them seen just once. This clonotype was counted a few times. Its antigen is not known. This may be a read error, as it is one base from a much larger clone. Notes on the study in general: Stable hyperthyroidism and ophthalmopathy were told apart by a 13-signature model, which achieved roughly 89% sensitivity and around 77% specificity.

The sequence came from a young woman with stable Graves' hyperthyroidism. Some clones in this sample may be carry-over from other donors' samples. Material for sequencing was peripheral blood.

The CDR3 DNA reads TGTGTCTGGAGTGAGCAGGAAGGCCAGCCCCAGCATTTT. Its translation is CVWSEQEGQPQHF. The chain couples TRBV30 to TRBJ1-5; D is ambiguous. The CDR3 contains 13 residues. CDR1 GTSNPN and CDR2 SVGIG come from the germline V gene (reference sequence).